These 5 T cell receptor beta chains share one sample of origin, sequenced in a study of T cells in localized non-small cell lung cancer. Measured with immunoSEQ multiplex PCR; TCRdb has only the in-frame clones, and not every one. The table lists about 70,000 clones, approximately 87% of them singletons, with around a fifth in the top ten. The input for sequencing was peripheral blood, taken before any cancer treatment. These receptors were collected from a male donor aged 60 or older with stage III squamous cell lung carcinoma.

CDR3 sequence reads: CASSDLSRGGRDTQYF. The CDR3 nucleotides are TGCGCCAGCAGTGACCTCTCGCGGGGGGGCCGAGATACGCAGTATTTT. The chain combines TRBV10-1 with TRBJ2-3; 9 bases line up with TRBD2. With 3 bases clipped from V and 5 bases from J, the junction kept 9 bases outside the gene matches. In germline, CDR1 is WNHNN, CDR2 SYGVQD (reference sequence). This CDR3 contains 16 residues.

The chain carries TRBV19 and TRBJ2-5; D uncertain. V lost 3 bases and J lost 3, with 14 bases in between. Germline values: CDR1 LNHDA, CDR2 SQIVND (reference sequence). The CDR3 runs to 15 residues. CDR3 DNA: TGTGCCAGTAGTATCAACGGTGGATGGGAAGAGACCCAGTACTTC. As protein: CASSINGGWEETQYF.

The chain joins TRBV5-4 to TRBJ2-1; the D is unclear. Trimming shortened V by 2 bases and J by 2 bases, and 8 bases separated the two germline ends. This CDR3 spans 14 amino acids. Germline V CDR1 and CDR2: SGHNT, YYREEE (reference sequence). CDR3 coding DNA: TGTGCCAGCAGCTTACCCAACCCCTACAATGAGCAGTTCTTC. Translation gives CASSLPNPYNEQFF.

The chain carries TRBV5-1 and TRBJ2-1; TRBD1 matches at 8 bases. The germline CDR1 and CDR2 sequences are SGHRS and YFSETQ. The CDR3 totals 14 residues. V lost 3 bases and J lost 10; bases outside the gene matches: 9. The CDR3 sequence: CASSSGQVGGEQFF. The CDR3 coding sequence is TGCGCCAGCAGCTCGGGACAGGTCGGCGGGGAGCAGTTCTTC.

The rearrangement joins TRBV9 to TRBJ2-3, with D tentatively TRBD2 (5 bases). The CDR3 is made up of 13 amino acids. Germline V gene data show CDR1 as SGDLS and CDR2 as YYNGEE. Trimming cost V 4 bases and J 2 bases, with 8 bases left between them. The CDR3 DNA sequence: TGTGCCAGCAGCTGGGAGTTCACAGATACGCAGTATTTT. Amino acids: CASSWEFTDTQYF.